This TCR beta chain was recovered during a study of cytotoxic CD8 clonotypes in ibrutinib-treated CLL. The CDR3 is made up of 11 amino acids. Germline V gene sequence: CDR1 SGHTA, CDR2 FQGNSA. V lost 5 bases and J lost 13, with 12 bases in between. The protocol was immunoSEQ multiplex PCR, while the TCRdb copy is restricted to in-frame clones and leaves out a portion. This repertoire shows about 68,000 clones, roughly two thirds found once; its top ten account for approximately 6.2%. The source is a human donor with chronic lymphocytic leukemia. The sequenced sample was PBMCs, obtained after 12 months of ibrutinib treatment. This chain connects TRBV7-2 to TRBJ2-1; maybe TRBD2 (6 bases). The CDR3 region is CASSETSLQFF. As DNA, the CDR3 is TGTGCCAGCAGCGAGACTAGTCTTCAGTTCTTC.